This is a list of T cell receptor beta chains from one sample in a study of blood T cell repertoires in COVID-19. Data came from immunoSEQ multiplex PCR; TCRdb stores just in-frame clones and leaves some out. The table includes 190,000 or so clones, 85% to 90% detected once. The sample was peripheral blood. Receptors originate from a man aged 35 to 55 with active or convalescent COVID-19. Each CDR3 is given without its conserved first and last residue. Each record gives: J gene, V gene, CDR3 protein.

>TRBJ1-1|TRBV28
ASSSPGRVKAF
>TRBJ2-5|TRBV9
ASSVAPQGKETQY
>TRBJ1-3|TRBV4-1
ASSQENSHSGNTIY
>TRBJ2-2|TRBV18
ASSPNSGSTGELF
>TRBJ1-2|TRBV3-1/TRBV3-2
ASSQAGGSLYGYT
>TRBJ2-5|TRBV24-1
ATSDSDRGRETQY
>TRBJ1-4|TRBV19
ASRGDRGPVKLF
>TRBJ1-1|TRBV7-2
ASSPRQGRAEAF
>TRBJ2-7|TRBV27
ASSLLGDSYEQY
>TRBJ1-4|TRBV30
AWSPGGKLF
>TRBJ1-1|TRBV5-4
ASSPTWNTEAF
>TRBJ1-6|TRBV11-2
ASSLVQGFLNSPLH
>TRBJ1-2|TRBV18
ASSPRDRDYGYT
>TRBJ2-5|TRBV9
ASSVGLGREETQY
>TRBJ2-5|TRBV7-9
ASSLGSGETQY
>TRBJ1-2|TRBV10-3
AGRAGQNYGYT
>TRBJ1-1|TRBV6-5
ASRANRDTEAF
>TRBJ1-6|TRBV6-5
ATQAGTGNSPLH
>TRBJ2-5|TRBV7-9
ASSPTGGGETQY
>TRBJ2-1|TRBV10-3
AITTERNDEQF
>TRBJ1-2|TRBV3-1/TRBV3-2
ASSQREAKPYGYT
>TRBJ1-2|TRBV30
AWSVTRGTRYGYT
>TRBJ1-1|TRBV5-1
ASSPDTDTEAF